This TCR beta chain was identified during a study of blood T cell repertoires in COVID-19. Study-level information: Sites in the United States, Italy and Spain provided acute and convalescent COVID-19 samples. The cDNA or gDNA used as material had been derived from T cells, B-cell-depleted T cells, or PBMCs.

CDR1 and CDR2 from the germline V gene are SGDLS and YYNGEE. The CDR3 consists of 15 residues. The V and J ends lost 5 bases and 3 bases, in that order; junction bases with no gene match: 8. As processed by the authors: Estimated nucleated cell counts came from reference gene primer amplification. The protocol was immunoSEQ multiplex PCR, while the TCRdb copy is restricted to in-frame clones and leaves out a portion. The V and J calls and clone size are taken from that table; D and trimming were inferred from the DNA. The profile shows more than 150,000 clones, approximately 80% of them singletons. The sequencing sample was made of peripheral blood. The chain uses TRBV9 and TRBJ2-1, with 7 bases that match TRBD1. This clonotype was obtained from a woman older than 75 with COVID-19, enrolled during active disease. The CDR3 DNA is TGTGCCAGCAGTGCTAGGGGGCAGGTCTACAATGAGCAGTTCTTC. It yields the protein CASSARGQVYNEQFF.